This TCR beta chain was captured by sequencing in a study of CD8 T cells in ankylosing spondylitis. Study-wide results and caveats: As for the disease-linked clones, they showed a CD8+ phenotype and occurred at relatively low frequencies in peripheral blood. Disease-linked clones were reportedly significantly enriched in matched ankylosing spondylitis synovial fluid. Seven to nine highly homologous variants made up a TCR beta motif that seemed to typify ankylosing spondylitis blood.

This clonotype was recorded at least ten times. Its antigen is not known. Each TCR beta library was made by quantitative 5'-RACE that incorporated molecular barcodes. TCRdb fed the 5' RACE reads into MiXCR, producing one record per CDR3 protein. The profile covers approximately 540,000 distinct CDR3 sequences, with 12% appearing a single time and approximately 7% taken by the ten largest. The CDR3 has 14 residues. The junction had 3 bases not matched to a gene; V was cut back by 6 bases and J by 1 base. The chain recombines TRBV12-3 or TRBV12-4 with TRBJ2-5; TRBD1 agrees at 9 bases. The receptor was derived from a male donor with ankylosing spondylitis. Sequencing used blood, either unsorted or a sorted T cell fraction (not recorded which). Written as DNA, the CDR3 is TGTGCCAGCAGCCCGGGACAGGGCCAAGAGACCCAGTACTTC. As protein: CASSPGQGQETQYF.